The next 10 T cell receptor beta chains were all read from a single sample in a study of cytotoxic CD8 clonotypes in ibrutinib-treated CLL. Sequencing used immunoSEQ multiplex PCR; TCRdb keeps in-frame clones, though not all of them. The sample records some 150,000 clones, around three quarters being singletons. The sample in question was PBMCs, obtained after 12 months of ibrutinib treatment. Receptor source: a human donor with chronic lymphocytic leukemia.

The chain recombines TRBV6-5 with TRBJ2-5, with TRBD1 matching over 8 bases. The CDR3 loop spans 14 amino acids. V trimming: 6 bases; J trimming: 4 bases; junction bases outside the gene matches: 7. Germline values: CDR1 MNHEY, CDR2 SVGAGI. The CDR3 DNA reads as TGTGCCAGCAGCCCGATGGGACAGGCAGAGACCCAGTACTTC. Its translation: CASSPMGQAETQYF.

The CDR3 loop reads CASSNPGLAASADTQYF. CDR3 in DNA: TGTGCCAGCAGCAATCCGGGACTAGCCGCCTCGGCAGATACGCAGTATTTT. The chain links TRBV7-9 to TRBJ2-3; 9 bases match TRBD2. Germline CDR1 and CDR2: SEHNR and FQNEAQ (reference sequence). The length of the CDR3 is 17 residues. J gave up 4 bases and V 5 bases, and 13 bases lay outside the gene matches.

This chain links TRBV4-3 with TRBJ1-3, with TRBD1 as a possible D gene (6 bases). V lost 5 bases and J 1 base, leaving 21 bases between the germline ends. This CDR3 is 18 amino acids long. Germline CDR1 is LGHNA and CDR2 is YSLEER. This chain's CDR3 is CASSKATGNSLSGNTIYF. CDR3 nucleotide sequence: TGCGCCAGCAGCAAGGCTACAGGGAACTCTCTATCTGGAAACACCATATATTTT.

The chain uses TRBV7-9 and TRBJ2-1, with 8 bases fitting TRBD2. CDR1 is SEHNR and CDR2 is FQNEAQ in the germline V gene (reference sequence). Losses at the gene ends were 2 bases for V and 11 bases for J; bases not matched to a gene: 2. There are 12 residues in the CDR3. The CDR3 DNA sequence: TGTGCCAGCAGCTTATTAGCGGGGAAGCAGTTCTTC. This translates into CASSLLAGKQFF.

This chain connects TRBV5-4 to TRBJ2-7; TRBD1 aligns across 7 bases. CDR3 size: 13 residues. Germline CDR1 reads SGHNT; CDR2 reads YYREEE (reference sequence). The V gene end was trimmed by 4 bases and the J gene end by 3 bases; junction bases not matched to a gene: 4. The DNA for the CDR3 is TGTGCCAGCAGCACAGGGGCCAGCTACGAGCAGTACTTC. It is translated as CASSTGASYEQYF.

This sequence joins TRBV28 and TRBJ2-7, with D maybe TRBD2 (5 bases). The germline gives CDR1 MDHEN, CDR2 SYDVKM. The CDR3 is made up of 16 amino acids. V was pared by 3 bases and J by 3 bases, with 18 bases between. The CDR3 DNA follows: TGTGCCAGCAGTTTGGCCGCGGACTTCTCTATCTACGAGCAGTACTTC. This encodes CASSLAADFSIYEQYF.

The CDR3 is CASSVGTSYISEQYF. In nucleotides, the CDR3 is TGTGCCAGCAGCGTTGGGACTAGCTATATATCCGAGCAGTACTTC. The J gene is TRBJ2-7, the V gene TRBV9, with 9 bases aligning to TRBD2. CDR1 is SGDLS, CDR2 YYNGEE, per germline. J was trimmed by 6 bases and V by 2 bases; bases with no gene match: 9. This CDR3 has 15 residues.

The genes are TRBV11-3 and TRBJ2-3; TRBD1 is a possible D gene (6 bases). The CDR3 covers 16 residues. Germline CDR1 and CDR2: SGHNT and YENEEA. The V end was cut by 2 bases, the J end by 3 bases, with 15 bases between. The CDR3 coding sequence is TGTGCCAGCAGCTTAAGAACAGGGTTTGGGACAGATACGCAGTATTTT. It encodes CASSLRTGFGTDTQYF.

Concerning this clone itself: A read error may produce the germline difference seen at one junction end. This chain uses TRBV6-1 with TRBJ1-2; TRBD1 aligns across 7 bases. CDR1 and CDR2 from the germline V gene are MNHNS and SASEGT. This CDR3 region has 11 residues. The CDR3 DNA is TGTGCCAGCACCCCTATACAGGGGACCGCATTC. It translates to CASTPIQGTAF.

CDR3 sequence: CASSFWAAATEAFF. As DNA, the CDR3 is TGTGCCAGCAGTTTTTGGGCTGCGGCAACTGAAGCTTTCTTT. V is TRBV28 and J is TRBJ1-1; D gene ambiguous. Trimming pared 3 bases from V and 5 bases from J, leaving 13 bases between. In germline, CDR1 is MDHEN, CDR2 SYDVKM. This CDR3 spans 14 amino acids.